This T cell receptor beta chain originates from a study of control samples from healthy donors and cancer patients (dated by TCRdb to 2020 to 2022). As to this clone: It lacks a known antigen. Base qualities were left out, and no much larger clone turns up one base away.

Library preparation used the immunoSEQ multiplex PCR assay. Sourced from immuneACCESS, this table was stored by TCRdb with only in-frame sequences that have V and J called. A share of the clones is absent; for the studies checked, an unresolved V gene accounts for under half, and the remainder has no known explanation. Recorded for this sample are about 150,000 clones; about 94% of them occurred a single time. The ten largest clones capture 5% to 6.5% of the sample. The CDR1 and CDR2 encoded by the germline V gene (reference sequence) are MNHEY and SMNVEV. Reading from cysteine to phenylalanine, the CDR3 counts 12 amino acids. Only the CDR3 DNA stays, 36 bases, in frame from base 1. V and J lose 5 bases and 5 bases, and a span of 9 bases separates them.

The chain employs TRBV27 and TRBJ1-2, with the identity of the D gene unclear. The receptor was isolated from a man in his forties in good health. The sequenced sample was blood. In nucleotides, the sequence is TGTGCCAGCAGTGCCTTCGGATATGGCTACACCTTC. The encoded protein is CASSAFGYGYTF.